The 27 T cell receptor beta chains reported below all come from one sample, sequenced in a study of PD-L1 blockade in urothelial cancer. Method: immunoSEQ multiplex PCR; TCRdb's copy keeps in-frame clones and lacks some. The sample lists about 26,000 clones, 86% occurring once. The specimen comprised PBMCs, sampled around atezolizumab (anti-PD-L1) treatment. The origin of the receptors is a man between 60 and 75 years old with urothelial cancer.

This clone was seen more than once but under ten times. The chain is built from TRBV11-2 and TRBJ1-2; 10 bases align to TRBD1. CDR1 SGHAT and CDR2 FQNNGV come from the germline V gene. There are 14 residues in the CDR3. V shed 7 bases and J 2 bases; nucleotides not matched to a gene: 4. DNA of the CDR3: TGTGCCAGCAAACCGGGACAGGGGAACTATGGCTACACCTTC. Its translation is CASKPGQGNYGYTF.

The V and J genes are TRBV6-1 and TRBJ1-3; D uncertain. Germline V gives CDR1 MNHNS, CDR2 SASEGT. CDR3 length equals 17 residues. V gave up 1 base and J gave up 1 base, with 14 bases separating them. CDR3 sequence: CASSEVPGFGSGNTIYF. The CDR3 DNA is TGTGCCAGCAGTGAAGTTCCGGGGTTCGGGTCTGGAAACACCATATATTTT.

The chain has TRBV27 and TRBJ2-4, with 8 bases lining up with TRBD2. The germline V gene has CDR1 MNHEY and CDR2 SMNVEV (reference sequence). This CDR3 spans 14 amino acids. V lost 3 bases, J lost 3 bases, and 1 base stayed unmatched. This CDR3 is CASSLAGGKNIQYF. CDR3 coding DNA: TGTGCCAGCAGTTTGGCGGGAGGCAAAAACATTCAGTACTTC.

The gene calls are TRBV10-3 and TRBJ2-5, with a weak D call TRBD1 (6 bases). This CDR3 is 16 amino acids long. Germline CDR1 ENHRY, CDR2 SYGVKD. Trimming left V 4 bases short and J 2 bases short, with 17 bases between. CDR3: CAISGREGQAQETQYF. The CDR3 DNA is TGTGCCATCAGTGGGCGCGAGGGACAAGCACAAGAGACCCAGTACTTC.

Only one count was recorded for this clone. The V and J genes are TRBV11-2 and TRBJ2-3; 7 bases agree with TRBD1. The ends lost 5 bases at V and 6 bases at J; junction bases unmatched: 11. Germline assignment: CDR1 SGHAT and CDR2 FQNNGV. The CDR3 spans 15 residues. This chain's CDR3 is CASSTRDSGRDTQYF. The CDR3 DNA reads TGTGCCAGCAGCACGAGGGACAGTGGACGGGATACGCAGTATTTT.

The rearrangement joins TRBV30 to TRBJ2-4; a weak D match, TRBD1 (7 bases). Trimming took off 5 bases at V and 7 bases at J, with 12 bases between the two ends. Germline CDR1 GTSNPN, CDR2 SVGIG (reference sequence). CDR3 length equals 12 residues. The CDR3 nucleotides read TGTGCCTGGGGGCGGGACAGCAACATTCAGTACTTC. Its translation: CAWGRDSNIQYF.

This sequence joins TRBV6-1 and TRBJ1-2; possible D gene TRBD1, 5 bases. Germline V lookup: CDR1 MNHNS, CDR2 SASEGT. V dropped 3 bases and J dropped 3 bases, with 8 bases sitting between them. The CDR3 contains 13 residues. The CDR3 nucleotides are TGTGCCAGCAGTGAGGCAGGGTACTATGGCTACACCTTC. It translates to CASSEAGYYGYTF.

The V gene is TRBV18, the J gene TRBJ1-5; D is undetermined. This CDR3 has 15 amino acids. The V end lost 6 bases, the J end lost 2 bases, and 14 bases lay between the germline ends. Per germline, CDR1 KGHSH and CDR2 LQKENI. The CDR3 sequence: CASSRTSDGNQPQHF. CDR3 bases: TGTGCCAGCTCTAGGACTTCCGATGGCAATCAGCCCCAGCATTTT. Using reference TRBV18 and TRBJ1-5 for the parts outside the CDR3, the full variable domain is NAGVMQNPRHLVRRRGQEARLRCSPMKGHSHVYWYRQLPEEGLKFMVYLQKENIIDESGMPKERFSAEFPKEGPSILRIQQVVRGDSAAYFCASSRTSDGNQPQHFGDGTRLSIL.

The genes are TRBV19 and TRBJ1-1, with 9 bases aligning to TRBD1. With 4 bases clipped from V and 7 bases from J, the junction kept 7 bases outside the gene matches. Germline-derived CDR1 and CDR2 are LNHDA and SQIVND (reference sequence). The CDR3 covers 14 residues. CDR3 nucleotides: TGTGCCAGTAGTAGGCGGGACAGGGTCGGTGAAGCTTTCTTT. Translating gives CASSRRDRVGEAFF.

Here the CDR3 reads CASSQMGTGSNTIYF. CDR3 coding DNA: TGCGCCAGCAGCCAAATGGGGACAGGGAGCAACACCATATATTTT. The chain joins TRBV4-1 to TRBJ1-3, with 9 positions matching TRBD1. Germline CDR1 MGHRA, CDR2 YSYEKL. V lost 2 bases to trimming and J lost 7 bases; unmatched junction nucleotides: 6. The CDR3 loop spans 15 amino acids.

V and J are TRBV7-8 and TRBJ1-1; 8 bases fit TRBD1. CDR1 and CDR2 from the germline V gene are SGHVS and FQNEAQ. Unmatched junction bases numbered 7, after V lost 5 bases and J lost 2 bases. CDR3 length equals 15 residues. The CDR3 DNA reads as TGTGCCAGCAGCGACGGGGACAGGCGAAACACTGAAGCTTTCTTT. Its translation: CASSDGDRRNTEAFF.

A few counts support this clone. The J gene is TRBJ2-2, the V gene TRBV30; 14 nucleotides match TRBD2. CDR1 GTSNPN and CDR2 SVGIG come from the germline V gene (reference sequence). V dropped 0 bases and J dropped 5; count of bases not matched to a gene: 8. The CDR3 runs to 18 residues. CDR3 in amino acids: CAWSVLGTSGSHTGELFF. The CDR3 bases are TGTGCCTGGAGTGTACTAGGGACTAGCGGGAGTCATACCGGGGAGCTGTTTTTT.

Note on this clone: Compared with germline, one end of the junction differs, possibly owing to a read error. The chain employs TRBV7-7 and TRBJ2-5; the match to TRBD2 covers 14 bases. The CDR3 is 16 amino acids. CDR1 is SSHAT, CDR2 FNYEAQ, per germline (reference sequence). The CDR3 sequence: CASSRDGTSGGRAQYF. The CDR3 nucleotides are TGTGCTAGCAGCCGAGACGGGACTAGCGGGGGCCGGGCCCAGTACTTC.

Sample share makes this clone medium-sized. The J gene is TRBJ1-3, the V gene TRBV19; D uncertain. Germline V gene sequence: CDR1 LNHDA, CDR2 SQIVND (reference sequence). This CDR3 has 14 amino acids. V lost 8 bases, J lost 0 bases, and 11 bases lay in between. CDR3 residues: CASAGFLSGNTIYF. The CDR3 DNA sequence: TGTGCCAGTGCCGGGTTTCTCTCTGGAAACACCATATATTTT.

The chain carries TRBV4-3 and TRBJ2-7, with D maybe TRBD2 (6 bases). The V gene lost 1 base and the J gene lost 4 bases, with 14 bases spanning the gap. This CDR3 contains 15 residues. CDR1 is LGHNA and CDR2 is YSLEER in the germline V gene. The CDR3 coding sequence is TGCGCCAGCAGCCAAGGGGGTTTAGGAGGGTACGAGCAGTACTTC. Protein product: CASSQGGLGGYEQYF.

The chain joins TRBV5-1 to TRBJ1-3, with a tentative D call TRBD1 (6 bases). The germline gives CDR1 SGHRS, CDR2 YFSETQ. The CDR3 runs 15 residues. V lost 4 bases, J lost 3 bases, and 14 bases lay in between. This CDR3 reads CASSPAQGIGNTIYF. In nucleotides, the CDR3 is TGCGCCAGCAGCCCAGCACAGGGAATTGGAAACACCATATATTTT.

The V gene is TRBV5-1, the J gene TRBJ2-1, with D unresolved. Germline CDR1 reads SGHRS; CDR2 reads YFSETQ. V lost 4 bases, J lost 1 base, and 18 bases lay in between. CDR3 length: 17 amino acids. The CDR3 region is CASSLLLGSGSYNEQFF. CDR3 coding DNA: TGCGCCAGCAGCCTATTACTCGGTTCCGGGTCCTACAATGAGCAGTTCTTC. Drawing the rest from reference TRBV5-1 and TRBJ2-1, the complete variable domain is KAGVTQTPRYLIKTRGQQVTLSCSPISGHRSVSWYQQTPGQGLQFLFEYFSETQRNKGNFPGRFSGRQFSNSRSEMNVSTLELGDSALYLCASSLLLGSGSYNEQFFGPGTRLTVL.

This rearrangement joins TRBV5-1 to TRBJ2-1, with 9 bases that match TRBD1. This CDR3 spans 16 amino acids. Germline loops: CDR1 SGHRS, CDR2 YFSETQ. With V trimmed by 4 bases and J by 0 bases, 5 bases remained unmatched. This CDR3 reads CASSPRDRASYNEQFF. The DNA for the CDR3 is TGCGCCAGCAGCCCCCGGGACAGGGCCTCCTACAATGAGCAGTTCTTC. Drawing the rest from reference TRBV5-1 and TRBJ2-1, the complete variable domain is KAGVTQTPRYLIKTRGQQVTLSCSPISGHRSVSWYQQTPGQGLQFLFEYFSETQRNKGNFPGRFSGRQFSNSRSEMNVSTLELGDSALYLCASSPRDRASYNEQFFGPGTRLTVL.

V and J are TRBV7-3 and TRBJ2-6; TRBD2 aligns across 7 bases. After removal of 2 bases from V and 0 bases from J, the junction contained 4 bases not matched to a gene. CDR3 length equals 17 residues. Germline loops: CDR1 SGHTA, CDR2 FQGTGA. CDR3 in DNA: TGTGCCAGCAGCTTAGTGGGGGGGGGCTCTGGGGCCAACGTCCTGACTTTC. It yields the protein CASSLVGGGSGANVLTF.

This chain connects TRBV18 to TRBJ1-1; a weak D match, TRBD1 (6 bases). The CDR3 totals 16 residues. V was pared by 3 bases and J by 0 bases, with 14 bases between. Germline V gene lookup returns CDR1 KGHSH and CDR2 LQKENI. The CDR3 DNA follows: TGTGCCAGCTCACCCCGACGGGGGGGCATGAACACTGAAGCTTTCTTT. Its protein product is CASSPRRGGMNTEAFF. The whole variable domain, filled in from reference TRBV18 and TRBJ1-1, reads NAGVMQNPRHLVRRRGQEARLRCSPMKGHSHVYWYRQLPEEGLKFMVYLQKENIIDESGMPKERFSAEFPKEGPSILRIQQVVRGDSAAYFCASSPRRGGMNTEAFFGQGTRLTVV.

J is TRBJ2-5 and V is TRBV7-9, with D perhaps matching TRBD2 (6 bases). The germline V gene has CDR1 SEHNR and CDR2 FQNEAQ (reference sequence). The V end was cut by 4 bases, the J end by 4 bases, with 10 bases between. The CDR3 runs to 13 residues. The CDR3 nucleotides are TGTGCCAGCAGCTCCCGGGGAGGAGAGACCCAGTACTTC. Protein: CASSSRGGETQYF.

This clone was picked up a small number of times. The rearrangement uses TRBV5-1 and TRBJ1-4, with 9 bases aligning to TRBD1. The V segment lost 6 bases and the J segment 7 bases; nucleotides outside the gene matches: 4. Germline values: CDR1 SGHRS, CDR2 YFSETQ. The CDR3 sequence is 13 residues long. In nucleotides, the CDR3 is TGCGCCAGCACACAGGGGGCAGGTGAAAAACTGTTTTTT. Amino acids: CASTQGAGEKLFF.

The J gene is TRBJ1-1, the V gene TRBV10-3, with TRBD1 as a possible D gene (6 bases). CDR3 length: 14 amino acids. With 2 bases removed from V and 1 base from J, the gap between germline ends came to 8 bases. CDR1 and CDR2 from the germline V gene are ENHRY and SYGVKD. CDR3 region: CAISERQENTEAFF. In DNA, the CDR3 is TGTGCCATCAGTGAGCGACAGGAGAACACTGAAGCTTTCTTT.

This sequence joins TRBV19 and TRBJ1-3, with a weak D call TRBD1 (5 bases). The CDR3 is 16 residues long. The V and J ends lost 2 bases and 0 bases respectively, with 11 bases between them. Germline CDR1 and CDR2: LNHDA and SQIVND (reference sequence). The CDR3 protein is CASSIIDSLSGNTIYF. DNA of the CDR3: TGTGCCAGTAGTATAATAGACAGTCTCTCTGGAAACACCATATATTTT.

The rearrangement joins TRBV10-1 to TRBJ2-3, with 8 positions matching TRBD2. Germline CDR1 reads WNHNN; CDR2 reads SYGVQD (reference sequence). The CDR3 loop spans 15 amino acids. Germline trimming cut 6 bases from V and 1 base from J; bases unmatched to any gene: 6. The CDR3 region is CASSAGTRGTDTQYF. The CDR3, as DNA: TGCGCCAGCAGCGCCGGGACTAGGGGCACAGATACGCAGTATTTT.

This chain uses TRBV27 with TRBJ1-2, with 11 bases that match TRBD1. V trimming: 5 bases; J trimming: 4 bases; junction bases outside the gene matches: 9. The V gene's germline CDR1 is MNHEY and CDR2 SMNVEV (reference sequence). The CDR3 extends over 16 amino acids. CDR3 sequence: CASSAHRDRGGYGYTF. CDR3 DNA sequence: TGTGCCAGCAGTGCGCACCGGGACAGGGGGGGCTATGGCTACACCTTC.

The chain has TRBV12-5 and TRBJ2-7; possible D gene TRBD1, 6 bases. In germline, CDR1 is LGHNT, CDR2 FRNRAP. The CDR3 is made up of 14 amino acids. V was shortened by 5 bases and J by 7 bases, with 18 bases between the two germline ends. CDR3 loop: CASGPGTGTGEQYF. In DNA form, the CDR3 reads TGTGCTAGTGGTCCAGGCACAGGGACGGGGGAGCAGTACTTC.